This T cell receptor beta chain was sequenced in a study of CD8+CD57+ T cells in acquired aplastic anemia. The sample holds many counts of this clonotype. Genomic DNA, the template, was used for profiling of the TCR beta VDJ and CDR3. MiXCR, applied by TCRdb to the reads, yields one record per CDR3 protein. The sample holds roughly 130,000 distinct CDR3 sequences; 48% are singletons and the top ten take under 3%. The CDR3 is 12 amino acids. Trimming took off 4 bases at V and 9 bases at J, with 7 bases between the two ends. Germline CDR1 SGHDN, CDR2 FVKESK. The chain combines TRBV14 with TRBJ1-6, with D unresolved. This TCR was sampled from a human donor in good health, serving as a control. The specimen sequenced was sorted CD4+, CD8+, or CD8+CD57+ T cells (not recorded which) from PBMCs. CDR3 coding DNA: TGTGCCAGCAGCCTAGGGTTTTCACCCCTCCACTTT. This encodes CASSLGFSPLHF.